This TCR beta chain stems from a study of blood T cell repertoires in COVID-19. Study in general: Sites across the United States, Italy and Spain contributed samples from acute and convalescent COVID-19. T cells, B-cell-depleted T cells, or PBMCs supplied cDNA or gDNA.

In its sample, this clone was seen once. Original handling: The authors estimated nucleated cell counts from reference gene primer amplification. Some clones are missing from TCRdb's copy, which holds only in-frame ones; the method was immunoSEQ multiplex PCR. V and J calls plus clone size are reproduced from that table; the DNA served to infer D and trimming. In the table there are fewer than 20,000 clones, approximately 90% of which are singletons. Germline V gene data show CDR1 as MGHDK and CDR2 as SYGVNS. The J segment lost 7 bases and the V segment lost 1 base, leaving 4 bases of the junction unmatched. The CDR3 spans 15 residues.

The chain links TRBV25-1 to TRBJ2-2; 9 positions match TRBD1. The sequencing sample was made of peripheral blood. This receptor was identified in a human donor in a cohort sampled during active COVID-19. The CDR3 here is CASSELGDRVGELFF. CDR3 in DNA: TGTGCCAGCAGTGAATTGGGGGACAGGGTCGGGGAGCTGTTTTTT. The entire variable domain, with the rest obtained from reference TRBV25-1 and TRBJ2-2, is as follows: EADIYQTPRYLVIGTGKKITLECSQTMGHDKMYWYQQDPGMELHLIHYSYGVNSTEKGDLSSESTVSRIRTEHFPLTLESARPSHTSQYLCASSELGDRVGELFFGEGSRLTVL.